Listed here are 4 T cell receptor beta chains from one sample, sequenced in a study of shared clonotypes between healthy human individuals. Profiled with immunoSEQ multiplex PCR; TCRdb holds only in-frame clones, not every one. The sample contains around 690,000 clones, less than 95% of which appear only once. Material for sequencing was memory CD8+ T cells from PBMCs. The subset is: CD45RO+ cells pooled with CCR7-negative TemRA cells. The source of these receptors is a man aged 18 to 29 in good health. Some clones in this sample may be carry-over from other donors' samples.

V usage is TRBV27 and J usage is TRBJ2-5; D is unresolved. CDR1 and CDR2 (germline): MNHEY, SMNVEV (reference sequence). The germline V and J ends were trimmed by 8 bases and 2 bases, with 15 bases remaining between them. The CDR3 sequence is 14 residues long. The CDR3 sequence is CASANSDSQETQYF. The CDR3 nucleotides read TGTGCCAGCGCCAACTCCGACTCTCAAGAGACCCAGTACTTC.

The chain has TRBV18 and TRBJ2-7; D unclear. With 5 bases removed from V and 2 bases from J, the gap between germline ends came to 10 bases. CDR1 and CDR2 (germline): KGHSH, LQKENI. CDR3 size: 13 residues. The CDR3 DNA is TGTGCCAGCTCAGCCTCTGGTGCCTACGAGCAGTACTTC. Its translation is CASSASGAYEQYF.

The rearrangement links TRBV7-3 to TRBJ2-7; D unresolved. The germline gives CDR1 SGHTA, CDR2 FQGTGA. The CDR3 extends over 13 amino acids. V dropped 2 bases and J dropped 4 bases, with 9 bases sitting between them. Here the CDR3 DNA reads TGTGCCAGCAGCTTAGCCCACGGGTACGAGCAGTACTTC. It encodes CASSLAHGYEQYF.

This chain uses TRBV10-3 with TRBJ2-5; TRBD2 agrees at 7 bases. Germline V gene lookup returns CDR1 ENHRY and CDR2 SYGVKD. The CDR3 has 14 residues. V lost 10 bases, J lost 0 bases, and 8 bases stayed unmatched. The CDR3 region has the DNA TGTGCCACCCGGGACTACCAGCACCAAGAGACCCAGTACTTC. It is translated as CATRDYQHQETQYF.